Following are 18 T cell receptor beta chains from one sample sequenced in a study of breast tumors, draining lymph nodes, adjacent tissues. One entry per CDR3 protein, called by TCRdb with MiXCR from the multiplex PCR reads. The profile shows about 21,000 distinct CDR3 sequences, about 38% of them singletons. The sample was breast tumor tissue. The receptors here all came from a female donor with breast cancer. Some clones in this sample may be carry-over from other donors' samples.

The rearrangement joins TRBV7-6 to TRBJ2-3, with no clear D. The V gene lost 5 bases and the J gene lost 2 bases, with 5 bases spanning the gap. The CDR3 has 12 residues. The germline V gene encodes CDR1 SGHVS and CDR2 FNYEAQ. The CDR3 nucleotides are TGTGCCAGCAGCCCAGACACAGATACGCAGTATTTT. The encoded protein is CASSPDTDTQYF.

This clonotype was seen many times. CDR3 sequence: CASSGPVKGGEQFF. The DNA of the CDR3 is TGTGCCAGCAGTGGTCCTGTCAAGGGGGGTGAGCAGTTCTTC. V is TRBV2 and J is TRBJ2-1; D may match TRBD1 or TRBD2 (6 bases each). Germline loops: CDR1 SNHLY, CDR2 FYNNEI. This CDR3 contains 14 residues. Trimming removed 4 bases from V and 9 bases from J, with 16 bases in between. Drawing the rest from reference TRBV2 and TRBJ2-1, the complete variable domain is EPEVTQTPSHQVTQMGQEVILRCVPISNHLYFYWYRQILGQKVEFLVSFYNNEISEKSEIFDDQFSVERPDGSNFTLKIRSTKLEDSAMYFCASSGPVKGGEQFFGPGTRLTVL.

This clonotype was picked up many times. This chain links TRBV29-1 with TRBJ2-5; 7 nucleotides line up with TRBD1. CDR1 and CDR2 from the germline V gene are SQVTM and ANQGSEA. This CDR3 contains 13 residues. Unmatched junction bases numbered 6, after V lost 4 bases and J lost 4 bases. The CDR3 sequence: CSVAPRQGETQYF. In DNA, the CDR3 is TGCAGCGTTGCCCCACGACAGGGAGAGACCCAGTACTTC.

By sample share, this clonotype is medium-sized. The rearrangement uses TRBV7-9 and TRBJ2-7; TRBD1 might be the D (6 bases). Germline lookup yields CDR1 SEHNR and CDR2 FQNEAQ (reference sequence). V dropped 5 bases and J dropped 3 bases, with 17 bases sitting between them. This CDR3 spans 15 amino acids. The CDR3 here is CASSTRDIGDYEQYF. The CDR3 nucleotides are TGTGCCAGCAGCACCCGGGACATTGGGGACTACGAGCAGTACTTC.

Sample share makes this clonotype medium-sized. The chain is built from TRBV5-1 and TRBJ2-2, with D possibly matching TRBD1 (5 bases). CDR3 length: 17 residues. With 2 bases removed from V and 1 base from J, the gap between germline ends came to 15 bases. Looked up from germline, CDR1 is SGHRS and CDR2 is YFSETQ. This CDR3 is CASSFNIDRMNTGELFF. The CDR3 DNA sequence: TGCGCCAGCAGCTTCAACATTGACAGAATGAACACCGGGGAGCTGTTTTTT.

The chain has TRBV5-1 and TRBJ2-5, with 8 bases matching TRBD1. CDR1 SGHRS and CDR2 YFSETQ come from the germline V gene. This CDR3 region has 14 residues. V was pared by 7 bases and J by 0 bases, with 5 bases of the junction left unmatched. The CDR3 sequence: CASSDRANQETQYF. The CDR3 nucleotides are TGCGCCAGCTCGGACAGGGCCAACCAAGAGACCCAGTACTTC. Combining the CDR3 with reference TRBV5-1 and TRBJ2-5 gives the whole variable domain KAGVTQTPRYLIKTRGQQVTLSCSPISGHRSVSWYQQTPGQGLQFLFEYFSETQRNKGNFPGRFSGRQFSNSRSEMNVSTLELGDSALYLCASSDRANQETQYFGPGTRLLVL.

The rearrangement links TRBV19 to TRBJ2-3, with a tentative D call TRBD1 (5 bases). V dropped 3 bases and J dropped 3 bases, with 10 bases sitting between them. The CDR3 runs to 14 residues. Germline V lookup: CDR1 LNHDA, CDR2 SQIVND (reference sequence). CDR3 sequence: CASSIAGMTDTQYF. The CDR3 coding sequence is TGTGCCAGTAGTATTGCAGGGATGACAGATACGCAGTATTTT.

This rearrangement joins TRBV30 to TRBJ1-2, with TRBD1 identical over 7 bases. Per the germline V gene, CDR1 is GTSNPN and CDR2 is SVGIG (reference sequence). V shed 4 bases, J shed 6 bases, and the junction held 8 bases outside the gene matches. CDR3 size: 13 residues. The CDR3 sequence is CAWTPGTVNGYTF. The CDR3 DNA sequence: TGTGCCTGGACCCCGGGGACAGTCAATGGCTACACCTTC. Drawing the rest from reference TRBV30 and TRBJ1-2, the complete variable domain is SQTIHQWPATLVQPVGSPLSLECTVEGTSNPNLYWYRQAAGRGLQLLFYSVGIGQISSEVPQNLSASRPQDRQFILSSKKLLLSDSGFYLCAWTPGTVNGYTFGSGTRLTVV.

CDR3 bases: TGTGCCAGCAGTCCGACTAGCGGGAGGTACGAGCAGTACTTC. Amino acid sequence: CASSPTSGRYEQYF. The chain carries TRBV5-4 and TRBJ2-7, with TRBD2 matching over 13 bases. The CDR3 length is 14 residues. The germline V gene encodes CDR1 SGHNT and CDR2 YYREEE (reference sequence). V was clipped by 5 bases and J by 4 bases; unmatched bases: 3.

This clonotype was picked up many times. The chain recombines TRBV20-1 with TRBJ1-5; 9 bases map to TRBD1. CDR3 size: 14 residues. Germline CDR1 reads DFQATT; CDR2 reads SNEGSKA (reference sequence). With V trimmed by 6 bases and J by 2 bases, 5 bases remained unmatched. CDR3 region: CSAEQGARNQPQHF. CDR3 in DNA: TGCAGTGCCGAACAGGGGGCGCGCAATCAGCCCCAGCATTTT.

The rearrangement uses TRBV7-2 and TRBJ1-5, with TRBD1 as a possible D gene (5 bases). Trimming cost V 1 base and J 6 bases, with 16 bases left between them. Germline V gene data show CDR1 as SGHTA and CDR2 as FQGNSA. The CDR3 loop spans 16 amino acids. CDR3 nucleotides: TGTGCCAGCAGCTTAGGCGGGACCCCGGCTGGTCAGCCCCAGCATTTT. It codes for CASSLGGTPAGQPQHF.

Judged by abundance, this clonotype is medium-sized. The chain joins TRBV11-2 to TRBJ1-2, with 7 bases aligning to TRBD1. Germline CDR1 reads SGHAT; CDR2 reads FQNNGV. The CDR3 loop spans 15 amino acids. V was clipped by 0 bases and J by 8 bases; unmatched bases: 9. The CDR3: CASSLDHPRGEGYTF. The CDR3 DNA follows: TGTGCCAGCAGCTTAGATCATCCCAGGGGGGAAGGCTACACCTTC.

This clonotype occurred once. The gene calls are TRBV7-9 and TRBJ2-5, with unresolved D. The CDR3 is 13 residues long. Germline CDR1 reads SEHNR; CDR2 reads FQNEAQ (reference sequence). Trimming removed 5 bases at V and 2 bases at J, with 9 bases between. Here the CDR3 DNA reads TGTGCCAGCAGCCGACATCCGCAAGAGACCCAGTACTTC. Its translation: CASSRHPQETQYF. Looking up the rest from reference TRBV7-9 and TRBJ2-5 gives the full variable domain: DTGVSQNPRHKITKRGQNVTFRCDPISEHNRLYWYRQTLGQGPEFLTYFQNEAQLEKSRLLSDRFSAERPKGSFSTLEIQRTEQGDSAMYLCASSRHPQETQYFGPGTRLLVL.

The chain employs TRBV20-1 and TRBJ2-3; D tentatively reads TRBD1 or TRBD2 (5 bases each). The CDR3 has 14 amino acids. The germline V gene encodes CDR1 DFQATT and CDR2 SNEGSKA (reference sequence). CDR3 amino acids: CGLNQTVMTDTQYF. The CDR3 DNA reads TGCGGACTGAACCAGACAGTGATGACAGATACGCAGTATTTT.

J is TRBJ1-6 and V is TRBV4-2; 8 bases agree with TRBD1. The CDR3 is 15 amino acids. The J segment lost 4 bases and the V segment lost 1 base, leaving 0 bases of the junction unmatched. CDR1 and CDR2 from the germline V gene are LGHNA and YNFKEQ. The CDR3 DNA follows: TGTGCCAGCAGCCAAGGGACAGGGTATAATTCACCCCTCCACTTT. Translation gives CASSQGTGYNSPLHF.

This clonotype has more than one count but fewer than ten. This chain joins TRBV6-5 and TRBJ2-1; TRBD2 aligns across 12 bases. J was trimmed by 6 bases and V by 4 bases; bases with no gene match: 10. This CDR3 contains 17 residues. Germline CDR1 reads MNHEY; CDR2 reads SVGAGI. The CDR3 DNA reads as TGTGCCAGCAGTTTAAGTTCGACTAGCGGGAGATCCAATGAGCAGTTCTTC. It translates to CASSLSSTSGRSNEQFF.

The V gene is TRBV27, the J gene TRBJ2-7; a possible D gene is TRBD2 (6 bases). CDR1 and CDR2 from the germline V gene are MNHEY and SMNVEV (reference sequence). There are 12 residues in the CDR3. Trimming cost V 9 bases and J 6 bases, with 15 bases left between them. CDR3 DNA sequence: TGTGCCAGTGGGTGGGGGAGGACCGAGCAGTACTTC. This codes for CASGWGRTEQYF.

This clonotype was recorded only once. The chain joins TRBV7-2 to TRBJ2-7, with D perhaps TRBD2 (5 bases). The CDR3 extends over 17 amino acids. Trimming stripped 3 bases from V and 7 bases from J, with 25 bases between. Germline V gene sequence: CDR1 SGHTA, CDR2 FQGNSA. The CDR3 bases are TGTGCCAGCAGCTTGAGGGCCTACGAGCAGTACTCCGGGGAGCAGTACTTC. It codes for CASSLRAYEQYSGEQYF.